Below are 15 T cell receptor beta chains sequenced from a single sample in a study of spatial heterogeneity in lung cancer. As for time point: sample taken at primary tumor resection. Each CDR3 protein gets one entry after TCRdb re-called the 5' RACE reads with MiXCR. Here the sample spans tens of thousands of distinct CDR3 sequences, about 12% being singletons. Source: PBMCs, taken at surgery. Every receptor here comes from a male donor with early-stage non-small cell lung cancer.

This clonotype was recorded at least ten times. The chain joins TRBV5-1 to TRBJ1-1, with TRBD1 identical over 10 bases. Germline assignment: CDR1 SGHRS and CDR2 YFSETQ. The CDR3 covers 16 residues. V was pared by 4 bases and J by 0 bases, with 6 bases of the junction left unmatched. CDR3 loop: CASSLGTGDLNTEAFF. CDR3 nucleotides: TGCGCCAGCAGCCTGGGGACAGGGGACCTGAACACTGAAGCTTTCTTT.

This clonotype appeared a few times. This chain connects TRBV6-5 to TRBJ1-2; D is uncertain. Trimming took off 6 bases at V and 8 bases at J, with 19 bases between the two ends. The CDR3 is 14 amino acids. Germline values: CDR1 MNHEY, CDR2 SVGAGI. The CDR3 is CASRPSGEESGYTF. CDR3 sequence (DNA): TGTGCCAGCAGGCCCTCCGGGGAGGAGTCGGGCTACACCTTC.

The CDR3 nucleotides are TGTGCCAGTACTGACTCTGGGGCCAACGTCCTGACTTTC. Residues: CASTDSGANVLTF. The chain combines TRBV25-1 with TRBJ2-6; D is uncertain. Germline-derived CDR1 and CDR2 are MGHDK and SYGVNS. Trimming left V 9 bases short and J 0 bases short, with 6 bases between. The CDR3 is made up of 13 amino acids.

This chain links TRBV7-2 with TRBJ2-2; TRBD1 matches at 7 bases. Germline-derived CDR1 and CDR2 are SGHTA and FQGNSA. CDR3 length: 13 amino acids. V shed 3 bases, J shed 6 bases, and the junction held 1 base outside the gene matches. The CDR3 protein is CASSFQGAGELFF. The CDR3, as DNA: TGTGCCAGCAGCTTTCAGGGGGCCGGGGAGCTGTTTTTT.

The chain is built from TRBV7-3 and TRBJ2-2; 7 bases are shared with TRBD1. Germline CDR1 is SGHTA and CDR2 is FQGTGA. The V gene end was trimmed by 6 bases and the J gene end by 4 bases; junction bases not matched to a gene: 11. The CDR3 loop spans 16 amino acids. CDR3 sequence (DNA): TGTGCCAGCAGTCTTACAGGGGACCCGGTCACCGGGGAGCTGTTTTTT. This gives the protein CASSLTGDPVTGELFF. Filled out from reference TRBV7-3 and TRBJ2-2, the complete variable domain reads GAGVSQTPSNKVTEKGKYVELRCDPISGHTALYWYRQSLGQGPEFLIYFQGTGAADDSGLPNDRFFAVRPEGSVSTLKIQRTERGDSAVYLCASSLTGDPVTGELFFGEGSRLTVL.

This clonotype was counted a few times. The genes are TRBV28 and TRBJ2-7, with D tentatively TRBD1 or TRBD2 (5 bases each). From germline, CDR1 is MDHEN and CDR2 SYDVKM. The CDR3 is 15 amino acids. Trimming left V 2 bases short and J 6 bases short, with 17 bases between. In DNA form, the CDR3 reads TGTGCCAGCAGTTTACCGGGACCGGGATCGAGCGAGCAGTACTTC. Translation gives CASSLPGPGSSEQYF.

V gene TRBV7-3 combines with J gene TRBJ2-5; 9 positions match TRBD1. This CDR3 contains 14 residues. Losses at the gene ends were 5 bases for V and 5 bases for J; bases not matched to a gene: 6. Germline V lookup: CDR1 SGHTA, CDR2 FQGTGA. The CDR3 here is CASSQGTGMETQYF. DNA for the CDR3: TGTGCCAGCAGCCAAGGGACAGGGATGGAGACCCAGTACTTC.

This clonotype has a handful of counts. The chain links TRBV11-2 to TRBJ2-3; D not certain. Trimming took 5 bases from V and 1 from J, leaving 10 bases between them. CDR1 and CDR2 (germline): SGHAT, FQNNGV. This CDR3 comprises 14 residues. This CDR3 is CASSKGRGTDTQYF. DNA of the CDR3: TGTGCCAGCAGCAAAGGACGGGGCACAGATACGCAGTATTTT.

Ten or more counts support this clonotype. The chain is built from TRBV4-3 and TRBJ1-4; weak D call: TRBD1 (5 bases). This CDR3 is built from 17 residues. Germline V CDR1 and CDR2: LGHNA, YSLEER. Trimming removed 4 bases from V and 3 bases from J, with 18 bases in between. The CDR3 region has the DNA TGCGCCAGCAGCCGTTCTTTGGGAGGGGACTCTAATGAAAAACTGTTTTTT. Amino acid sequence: CASSRSLGGDSNEKLFF.

CDR3 region: CASSSIRAGAGANVLTF. Here the CDR3 DNA reads TGTGCCAGCAGTTCTATAAGGGCCGGCGCGGGGGCCAACGTCCTGACTTTC. V and J are TRBV28 and TRBJ2-6; D gene uncertain. Trimming took 4 bases from V and 4 from J, leaving 17 bases between them. Germline V gene data show CDR1 as MDHEN and CDR2 as SYDVKM. This CDR3 region has 17 residues.

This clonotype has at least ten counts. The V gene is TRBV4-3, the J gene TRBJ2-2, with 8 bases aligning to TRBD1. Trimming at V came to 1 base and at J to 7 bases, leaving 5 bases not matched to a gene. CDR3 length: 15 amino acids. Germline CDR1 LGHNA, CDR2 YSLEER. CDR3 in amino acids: CASSQGHRGIGELFF. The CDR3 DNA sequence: TGCGCCAGCAGCCAAGGGCACAGGGGGATCGGGGAGCTGTTTTTT.

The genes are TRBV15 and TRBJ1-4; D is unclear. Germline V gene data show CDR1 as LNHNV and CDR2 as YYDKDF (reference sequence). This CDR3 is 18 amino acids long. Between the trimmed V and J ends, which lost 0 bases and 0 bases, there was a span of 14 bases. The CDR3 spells CATSRDRMGFATNEKLFF. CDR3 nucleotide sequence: TGTGCCACCAGCAGAGATCGTATGGGATTCGCAACTAATGAAAAACTGTTTTTT. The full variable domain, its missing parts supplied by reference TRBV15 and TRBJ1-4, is DAMVIQNPRYQVTQFGKPVTLSCSQTLNHNVMYWYQQKSSQAPKLLFHYYDKDFNNEADTPDNFQSRRPNTSFCFLDIRSPGLGDTAMYLCATSRDRMGFATNEKLFFGSGTQLSVL.

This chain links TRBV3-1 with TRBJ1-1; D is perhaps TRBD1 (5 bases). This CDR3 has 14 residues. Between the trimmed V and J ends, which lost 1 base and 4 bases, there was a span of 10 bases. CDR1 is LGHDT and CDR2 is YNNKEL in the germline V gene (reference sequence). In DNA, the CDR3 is TGTGCCAGCAGCCAAGGGACATACGTCACTGAAGCTTTCTTT. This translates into CASSQGTYVTEAFF.

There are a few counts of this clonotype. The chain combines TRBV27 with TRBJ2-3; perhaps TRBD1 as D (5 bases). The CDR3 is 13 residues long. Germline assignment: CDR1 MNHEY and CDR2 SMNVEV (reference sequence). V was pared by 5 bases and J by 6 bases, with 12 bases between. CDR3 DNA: TGTGCCAGCAGTAAACAACAGGCGGATACGCAGTATTTT. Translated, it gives CASSKQQADTQYF.

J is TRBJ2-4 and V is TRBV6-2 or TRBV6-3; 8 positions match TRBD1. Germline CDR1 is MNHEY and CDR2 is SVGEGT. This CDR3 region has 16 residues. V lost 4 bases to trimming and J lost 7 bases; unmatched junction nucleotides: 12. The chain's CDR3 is CASSSSGTHRGNIQYF. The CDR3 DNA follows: TGTGCCAGCAGTTCATCCGGGACACACAGGGGGAACATTCAGTACTTC.